In this sample, the clone carrying this T cell receptor (beta chain) turned up many times. Its antigen is undetermined. This sample is part of a study of breast tumors, draining lymph nodes, adjacent tissues. The CDR3 is 14 residues long. CDR1 LGHNA and CDR2 YSLEER come from the germline V gene. The V end was cut by 0 bases, the J end by 3 bases, with 6 bases between. General study points: Luminal-like breast cancer showed significantly greater tumor-nontumor repertoire similarity than basal-like breast cancer did. Most tumor T cells seemingly derive from lymph node, then expand in tumor. Tumor repertoires ranked between lymph nodes and nontumor tissue in diversity, with V and J gene preferences.

TCRdb itself ran the multiplex PCR reads through MiXCR, one entry per CDR3 protein. Here the sample spans some 170,000 distinct CDR3 sequences, approximately 30% being singletons. Axillary draining lymph nodes of breast cancer patients supplied the node samples. This TCR came from a female donor with breast cancer. Some clones in this sample may be carry-over from other donors' samples. V usage is TRBV4-3 and J usage is TRBJ2-1; D is uncertain. The sequenced sample was axillary lymph node tissue. CDR3 protein: CASSQESYYNEQFF. Written as DNA, the CDR3 is TGCGCCAGCAGCCAAGAAAGTTACTACAATGAGCAGTTCTTC.